A single sample gave rise to the 5 T cell receptor beta chains below, sequenced in a study of blood T cell repertoires in COVID-19. Data came from immunoSEQ multiplex PCR; TCRdb stores just in-frame clones and leaves some out. This table holds around 300,000 clones, around 90% found once. The material sequenced was peripheral blood. These receptors all come from a woman between 40 and 50 years old with COVID-19, enrolled during active disease.

The rearrangement links TRBV27 to TRBJ2-7; TRBD1 agrees at 8 bases. The junction had 7 bases not matched to a gene; V was cut back by 2 bases and J by 1 base. This CDR3 is 16 amino acids long. Germline V gene lookup returns CDR1 MNHEY and CDR2 SMNVEV (reference sequence). CDR3 DNA sequence: TGTGCCAGCAGTTTAGAATGGGGGACAGGATCCTACGAGCAGTACTTC. Translation gives CASSLEWGTGSYEQYF.

This chain connects TRBV4-1 to TRBJ2-1; D is uncertain. V was shortened by 0 bases and J by 5 bases, with 11 bases between the two germline ends. This CDR3 region has 15 residues. Germline lookup yields CDR1 MGHRA and CDR2 YSYEKL. The CDR3 here is CASSQERSPNNEQFF. The CDR3 nucleotides read TGCGCCAGCAGCCAAGAGAGGAGTCCAAACAATGAGCAGTTCTTC.

CDR3 sequence: CASSLVAGSNEKLFF. Here the CDR3 DNA reads TGCGCCAGCAGCTTGGTGGCAGGCAGTAATGAAAAACTGTTTTTT. This chain uses TRBV5-1 with TRBJ1-4; D call uncertain. This CDR3 region has 15 residues. Trimming pared 0 bases from V and 4 bases from J, leaving 10 bases between. Germline CDR1 SGHRS, CDR2 YFSETQ.

The chain links TRBV5-1 to TRBJ1-1; 8 bases align to TRBD1. V lost 2 bases, J lost 3 bases, and 3 bases stayed unmatched. The CDR3 has 14 residues. Germline-derived CDR1 and CDR2 are SGHRS and YFSETQ. The CDR3 region is CASSFIQGDTEAFF. CDR3 DNA sequence: TGCGCCAGCAGCTTTATACAGGGGGACACTGAAGCTTTCTTT.

The gene calls are TRBV19 and TRBJ1-5; 7 bases match TRBD1. V dropped 3 bases and J dropped 2; count of bases not matched to a gene: 4. The germline V gene has CDR1 LNHDA and CDR2 SQIVND (reference sequence). The CDR3 loop spans 15 amino acids. The CDR3 region is CASSIVGQRNQPQHF. DNA of the CDR3: TGTGCCAGTAGTATCGTGGGACAGCGCAATCAGCCCCAGCATTTT.